This T cell receptor beta chain was identified during a study of blood T cell repertoires in COVID-19. Study information: The origin of the acute and convalescent COVID-19 samples was the United States, Italy and Spain. Nucleic acid was either cDNA or gDNA, and it came from T cells, B-cell-depleted T cells, or PBMCs.

Per the study methods: Amplification of reference gene primers provided the estimated nucleated cell counts. This table comes from immunoSEQ multiplex PCR, and its TCRdb copy is limited to in-frame clones, with some not included. V and J calls and clone size are given by that table; D and trimming were obtained from the DNA. The sample lists more than 40,000 clones; about 86% were seen once. The CDR3 contains 14 residues. Germline V gene sequence: CDR1 WSHSY, CDR2 SAAADI. V was clipped by 7 bases and J by 2 bases; unmatched bases: 3. This clonotype originated in a woman of 80 years or more with acute or convalescent COVID-19. Specimen: peripheral blood. This chain links TRBV10-2 with TRBJ2-1; TRBD1 matches at 9 bases. The CDR3 sequence: CASTRDRAYNEQFF. The CDR3 bases are TGCGCCAGCACTAGGGACAGGGCCTACAATGAGCAGTTCTTC.